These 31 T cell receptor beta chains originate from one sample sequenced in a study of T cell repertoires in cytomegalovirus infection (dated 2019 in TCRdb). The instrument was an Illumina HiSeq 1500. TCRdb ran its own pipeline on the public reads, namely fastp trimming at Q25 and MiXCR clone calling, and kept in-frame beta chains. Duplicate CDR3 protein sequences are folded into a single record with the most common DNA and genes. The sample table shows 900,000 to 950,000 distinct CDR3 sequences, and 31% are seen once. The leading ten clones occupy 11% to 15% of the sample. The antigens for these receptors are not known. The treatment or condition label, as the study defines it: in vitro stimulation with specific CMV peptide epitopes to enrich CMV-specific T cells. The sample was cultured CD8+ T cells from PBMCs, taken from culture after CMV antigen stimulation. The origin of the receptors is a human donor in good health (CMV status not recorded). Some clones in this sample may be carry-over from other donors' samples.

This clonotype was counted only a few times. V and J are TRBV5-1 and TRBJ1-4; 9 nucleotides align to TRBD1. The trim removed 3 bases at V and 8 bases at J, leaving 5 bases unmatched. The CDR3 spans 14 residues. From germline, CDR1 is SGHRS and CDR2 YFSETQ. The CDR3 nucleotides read TGCGCCAGCAGCTACGGACAGGGGCGGGAAAAACTGTTTTTT. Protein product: CASSYGQGREKLFF.

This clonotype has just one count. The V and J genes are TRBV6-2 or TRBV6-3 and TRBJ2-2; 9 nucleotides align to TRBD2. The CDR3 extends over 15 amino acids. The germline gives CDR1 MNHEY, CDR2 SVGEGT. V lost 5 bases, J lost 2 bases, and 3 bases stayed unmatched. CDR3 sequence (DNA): TGTGCCAGCAGTGGACTAGCGAGTAACACCGGGGAGCTGTTTTTT. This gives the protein CASSGLASNTGELFF.

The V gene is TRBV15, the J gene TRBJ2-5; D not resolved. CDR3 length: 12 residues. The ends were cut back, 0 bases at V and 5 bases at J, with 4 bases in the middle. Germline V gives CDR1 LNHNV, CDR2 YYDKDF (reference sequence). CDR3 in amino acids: CATSRDMETQYF. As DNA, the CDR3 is TGTGCCACCAGCAGAGATATGGAGACCCAGTACTTC.

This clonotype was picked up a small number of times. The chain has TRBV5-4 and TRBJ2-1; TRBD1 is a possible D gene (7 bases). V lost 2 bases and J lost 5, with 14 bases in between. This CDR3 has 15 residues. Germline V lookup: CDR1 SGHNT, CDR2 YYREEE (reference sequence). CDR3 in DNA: TGTGCCAGCAGCTTTTGGGACAGACTAGACAATGAGCAGTTCTTC. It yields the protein CASSFWDRLDNEQFF.

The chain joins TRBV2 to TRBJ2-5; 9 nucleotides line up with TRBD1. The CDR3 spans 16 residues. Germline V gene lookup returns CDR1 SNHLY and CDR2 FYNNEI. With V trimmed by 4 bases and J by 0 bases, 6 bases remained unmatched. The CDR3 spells CASSAAGQGYQETQYF. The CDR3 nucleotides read TGTGCCAGCAGTGCGGCGGGACAGGGCTACCAAGAGACCCAGTACTTC.

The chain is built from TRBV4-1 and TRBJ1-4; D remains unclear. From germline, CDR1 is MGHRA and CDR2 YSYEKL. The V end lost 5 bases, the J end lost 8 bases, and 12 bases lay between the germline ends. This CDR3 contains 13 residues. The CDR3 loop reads CASSLMGGEKLFF. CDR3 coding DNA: TGCGCCAGCAGCTTGATGGGCGGCGAAAAACTGTTTTTT.

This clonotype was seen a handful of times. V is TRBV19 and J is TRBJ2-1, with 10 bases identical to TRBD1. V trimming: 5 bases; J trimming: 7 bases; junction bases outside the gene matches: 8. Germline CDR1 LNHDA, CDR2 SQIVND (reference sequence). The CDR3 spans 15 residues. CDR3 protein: CASSLDRGINNEQFF. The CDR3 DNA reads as TGTGCCAGTAGTTTGGACAGGGGGATTAATAATGAGCAGTTCTTC. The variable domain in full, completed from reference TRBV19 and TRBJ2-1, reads DGGITQSPKYLFRKEGQNVTLSCEQNLNHDAMYWYRQDPGQGLRLIYYSQIVNDFQKGDIAEGYSVSREKKESFPLTVTSAQKNPTAFYLCASSLDRGINNEQFFGPGTRLTVL.

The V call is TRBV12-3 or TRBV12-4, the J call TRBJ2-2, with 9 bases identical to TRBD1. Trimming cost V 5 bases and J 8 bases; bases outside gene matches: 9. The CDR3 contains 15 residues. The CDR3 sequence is CASSLGQGLGGELFF. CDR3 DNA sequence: TGTGCCAGCAGTCTTGGACAGGGGTTGGGGGGGGAGCTGTTTTTT.

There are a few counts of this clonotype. This CDR3 is CASSHYRESYNEQFF. The DNA of the CDR3 is TGTGCCAGCAGCCACTACAGGGAATCCTACAATGAGCAGTTCTTC. V and J are TRBV5-5 and TRBJ2-1; perhaps TRBD1 as D (6 bases). V lost 4 bases and J 1 base, leaving 12 bases between the germline ends. CDR1 and CDR2 from the germline V gene are SGHKS and YYEKEE (reference sequence). The CDR3 extends over 15 amino acids. Full variable domain (rest looked up from reference TRBV5-5 and TRBJ2-1): DAGVTQSPTHLIKTRGQQVTLRCSPISGHKSVSWYQQVLGQGPQFIFQYYEKEERGRGNFPDRFSARQFPNYSSELNVNALLLGDSALYLCASSHYRESYNEQFFGPGTRLTVL.

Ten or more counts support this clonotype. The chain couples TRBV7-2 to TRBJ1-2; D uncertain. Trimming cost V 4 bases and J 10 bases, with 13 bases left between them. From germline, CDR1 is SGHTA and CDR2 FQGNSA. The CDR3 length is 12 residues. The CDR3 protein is CASSYSGHYYTF. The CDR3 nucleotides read TGTGCCAGCAGCTACTCGGGCCACTACTACACCTTC.

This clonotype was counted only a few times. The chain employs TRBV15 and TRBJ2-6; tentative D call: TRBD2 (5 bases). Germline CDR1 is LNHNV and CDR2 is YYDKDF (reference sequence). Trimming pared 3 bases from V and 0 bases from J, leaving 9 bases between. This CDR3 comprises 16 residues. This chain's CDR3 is CATSRTAGSGANVLTF. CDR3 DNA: TGTGCCACCAGCAGGACGGCGGGCTCTGGGGCCAACGTCCTGACTTTC.

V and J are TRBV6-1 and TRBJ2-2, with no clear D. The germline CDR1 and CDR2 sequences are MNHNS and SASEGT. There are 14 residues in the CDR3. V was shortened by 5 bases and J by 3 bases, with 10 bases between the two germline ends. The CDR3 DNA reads TGTGCCAGCAGTCCCTATCGGGACACCGGGGAGCTGTTTTTT. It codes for CASSPYRDTGELFF.

For the CDR3, the DNA is TGTGCCAGCAAAAACCCCCGACAGGTAACCACAGATACGCAGTATTTT. This sequence encodes CASKNPRQVTTDTQYF. The gene calls are TRBV6-2 or TRBV6-3 and TRBJ2-3, with a weak D call TRBD1 (6 bases). Trimming left V 7 bases short and J 2 bases short, with 19 bases between. Germline-derived CDR1 and CDR2 are MNHEY and SVGEGT. CDR3 length: 16 residues.

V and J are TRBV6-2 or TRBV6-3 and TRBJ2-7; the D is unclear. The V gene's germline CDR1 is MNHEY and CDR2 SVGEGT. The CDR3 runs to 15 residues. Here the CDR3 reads CASSYSPTSPREQYV. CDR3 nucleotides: TGTGCCAGCAGCTACTCCCCGACAAGCCCGCGCGAGCAGTACGTC.

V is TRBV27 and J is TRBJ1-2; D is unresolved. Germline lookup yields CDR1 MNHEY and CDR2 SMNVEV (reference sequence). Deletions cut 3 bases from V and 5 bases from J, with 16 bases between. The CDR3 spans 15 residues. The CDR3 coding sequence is TGTGCCAGCAGTTTTAGCGTGGGCGCCCTTTATGGCTACACCTTC. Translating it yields CASSFSVGALYGYTF.

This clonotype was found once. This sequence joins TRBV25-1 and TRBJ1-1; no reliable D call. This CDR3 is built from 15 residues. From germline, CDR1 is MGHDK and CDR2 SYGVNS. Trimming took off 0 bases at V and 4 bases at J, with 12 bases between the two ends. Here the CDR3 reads CASSEYYGVGTEAFF. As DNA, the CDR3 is TGTGCCAGCAGTGAATATTACGGGGTCGGCACTGAAGCTTTCTTT. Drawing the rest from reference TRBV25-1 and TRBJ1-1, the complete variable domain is EADIYQTPRYLVIGTGKKITLECSQTMGHDKMYWYQQDPGMELHLIHYSYGVNSTEKGDLSSESTVSRIRTEHFPLTLESARPSHTSQYLCASSEYYGVGTEAFFGQGTRLTVV.

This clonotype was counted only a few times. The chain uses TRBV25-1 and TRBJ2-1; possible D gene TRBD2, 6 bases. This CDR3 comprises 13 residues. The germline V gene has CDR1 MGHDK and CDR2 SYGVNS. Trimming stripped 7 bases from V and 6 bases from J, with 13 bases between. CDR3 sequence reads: CASTSLASNEQFF. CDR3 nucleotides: TGTGCCAGCACTTCACTAGCTAGCAATGAGCAGTTCTTC.

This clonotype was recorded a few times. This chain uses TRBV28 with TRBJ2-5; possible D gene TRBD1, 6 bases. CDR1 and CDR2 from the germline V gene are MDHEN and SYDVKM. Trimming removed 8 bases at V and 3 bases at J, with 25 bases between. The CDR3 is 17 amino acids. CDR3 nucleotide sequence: TGTGCCAGCCGCAGGAGCCTAGAAAGGGGGATAGAAGAGACCCAGTACTTC. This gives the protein CASRRSLERGIEETQYF.

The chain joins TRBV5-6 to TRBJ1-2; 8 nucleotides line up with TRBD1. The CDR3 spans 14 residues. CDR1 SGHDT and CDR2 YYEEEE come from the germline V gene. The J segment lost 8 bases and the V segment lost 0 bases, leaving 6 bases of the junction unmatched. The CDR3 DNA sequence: TGTGCCAGCAGCTTGGCCGGACAGGGTGAGGGCTACACCTTC. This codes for CASSLAGQGEGYTF. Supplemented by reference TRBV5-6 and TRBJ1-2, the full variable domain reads DAGVTQSPTHLIKTRGQQVTLRCSPKSGHDTVSWYQQALGQGPQFIFQYYEEEERQRGNFPDRFSGHQFPNYSSELNVNALLLGDSALYLCASSLAGQGEGYTFGSGTRLTVV.

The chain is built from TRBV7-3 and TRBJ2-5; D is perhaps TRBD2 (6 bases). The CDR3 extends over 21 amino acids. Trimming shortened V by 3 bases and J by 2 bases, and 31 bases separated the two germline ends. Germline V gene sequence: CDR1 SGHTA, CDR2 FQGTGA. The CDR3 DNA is TGTGCCAGCAGCTTTAACCCAAACGACGGGCAGGGTTGCGGGGAACAAGAGACCCAGTACTTC. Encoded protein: CASSFNPNDGQGCGEQETQYF.

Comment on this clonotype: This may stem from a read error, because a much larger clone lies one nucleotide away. The DNA for the CDR3 is TGTGCCAGCAGCGTAAAGGCAGGGAACACTGAAGCTTTCTTT. Its protein is CASSVKAGNTEAFF. The rearrangement links TRBV9 to TRBJ1-1; D unresolved. This CDR3 contains 14 residues. The ends were cut back, 1 base at V and 1 base at J, with 8 bases in the middle. Germline lookup yields CDR1 SGDLS and CDR2 YYNGEE. The full variable domain, in which reference TRBV9 and TRBJ1-1 provide the parts outside the CDR3, is DSGVTQTPKHLITATGQRVTLRCSPRSGDLSVYWYQQSLDQGLQFLIQYYNGEERAKGNILERFSAQQFPDLHSELNLSSLELGDSALYFCASSVKAGNTEAFFGQGTRLTVV.

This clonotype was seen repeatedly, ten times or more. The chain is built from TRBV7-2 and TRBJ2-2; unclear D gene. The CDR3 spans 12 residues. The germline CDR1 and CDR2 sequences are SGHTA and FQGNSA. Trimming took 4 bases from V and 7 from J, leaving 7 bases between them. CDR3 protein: CASSWLDGELFF. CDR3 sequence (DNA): TGTGCCAGCAGCTGGTTAGACGGGGAGCTGTTTTTT.

CDR3 region: CALSGGGVTEAFF. Here the CDR3 DNA reads TGTGCCCTATCGGGCGGGGGAGTCACTGAAGCTTTCTTT. The V call is TRBV6-2 or TRBV6-3, the J call TRBJ1-1; possible D gene TRBD1, 5 bases. CDR1 MNHEY and CDR2 SVGEGT come from the germline V gene. Trimming removed 11 bases at V and 4 bases at J, with 17 bases between. The length of the CDR3 is 13 residues.

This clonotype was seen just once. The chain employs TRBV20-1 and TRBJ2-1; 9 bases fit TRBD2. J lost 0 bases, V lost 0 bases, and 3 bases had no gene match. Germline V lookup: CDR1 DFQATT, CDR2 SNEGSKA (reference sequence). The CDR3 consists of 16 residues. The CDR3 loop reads CSARERGGTSYNEQFF. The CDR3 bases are TGCAGTGCTAGAGAGCGGGGGGGAACCTCCTACAATGAGCAGTTCTTC.

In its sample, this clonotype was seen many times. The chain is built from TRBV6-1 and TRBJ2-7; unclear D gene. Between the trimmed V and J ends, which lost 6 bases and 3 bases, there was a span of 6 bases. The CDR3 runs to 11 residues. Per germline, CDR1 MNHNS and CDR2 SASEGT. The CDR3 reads CASRVGYEQYF. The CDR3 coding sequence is TGTGCCAGCAGAGTAGGCTACGAGCAGTACTTC.

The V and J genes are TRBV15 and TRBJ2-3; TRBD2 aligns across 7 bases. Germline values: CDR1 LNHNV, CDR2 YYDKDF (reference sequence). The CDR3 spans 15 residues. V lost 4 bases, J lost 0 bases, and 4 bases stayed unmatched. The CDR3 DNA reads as TGTGCCACCAGCAAGAACGGGGGGAGCACAGATACGCAGTATTTT. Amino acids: CATSKNGGSTDTQYF. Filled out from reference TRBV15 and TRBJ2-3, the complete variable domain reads DAMVIQNPRYQVTQFGKPVTLSCSQTLNHNVMYWYQQKSSQAPKLLFHYYDKDFNNEADTPDNFQSRRPNTSFCFLDIRSPGLGDTAMYLCATSKNGGSTDTQYFGPGTRLTVL.

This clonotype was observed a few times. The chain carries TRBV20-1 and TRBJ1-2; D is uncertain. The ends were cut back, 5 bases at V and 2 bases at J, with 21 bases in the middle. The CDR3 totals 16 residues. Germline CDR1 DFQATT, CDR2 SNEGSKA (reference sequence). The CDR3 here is CSAEGRDLPFNYGYTF. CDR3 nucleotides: TGCAGTGCTGAAGGCCGTGATCTCCCCTTCAACTATGGCTACACCTTC.

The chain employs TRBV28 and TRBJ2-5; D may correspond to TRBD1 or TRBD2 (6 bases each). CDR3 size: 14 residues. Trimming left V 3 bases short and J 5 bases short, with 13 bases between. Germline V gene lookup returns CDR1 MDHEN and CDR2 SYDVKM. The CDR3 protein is CASSFSTGRETQYF. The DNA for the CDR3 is TGTGCCAGCAGTTTCTCAACAGGGAGGGAGACCCAGTACTTC.

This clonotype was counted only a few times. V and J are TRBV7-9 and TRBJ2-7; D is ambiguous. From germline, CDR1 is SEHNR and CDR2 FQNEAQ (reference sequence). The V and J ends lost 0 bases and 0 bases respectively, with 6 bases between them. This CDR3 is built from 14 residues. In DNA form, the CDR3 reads TGTGCCAGCAGCTTAGCAGACCGCTCCTACGAGCAGTACGTC. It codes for CASSLADRSYEQYV.

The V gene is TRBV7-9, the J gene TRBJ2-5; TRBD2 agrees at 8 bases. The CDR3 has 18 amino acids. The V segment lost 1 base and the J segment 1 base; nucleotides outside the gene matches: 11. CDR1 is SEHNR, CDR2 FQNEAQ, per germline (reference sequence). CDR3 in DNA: TGTGCCAGCAGCTTAGTATTTTCGTGGCGGGGGGCCCAAGAGACCCAGTACTTC. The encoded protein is CASSLVFSWRGAQETQYF. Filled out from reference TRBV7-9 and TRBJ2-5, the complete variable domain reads DTGVSQNPRHKITKRGQNVTFRCDPISEHNRLYWYRQTLGQGPEFLTYFQNEAQLEKSRLLSDRFSAERPKGSFSTLEIQRTEQGDSAMYLCASSLVFSWRGAQETQYFGPGTRLLVL.

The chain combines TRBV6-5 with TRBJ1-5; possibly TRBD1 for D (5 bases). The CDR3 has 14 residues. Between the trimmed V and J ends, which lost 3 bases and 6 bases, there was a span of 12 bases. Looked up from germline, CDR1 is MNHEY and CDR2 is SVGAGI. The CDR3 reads CASSYSSGRQPQHF. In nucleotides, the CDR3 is TGTGCCAGCAGTTATTCTTCAGGGCGTCAGCCCCAGCATTTT.